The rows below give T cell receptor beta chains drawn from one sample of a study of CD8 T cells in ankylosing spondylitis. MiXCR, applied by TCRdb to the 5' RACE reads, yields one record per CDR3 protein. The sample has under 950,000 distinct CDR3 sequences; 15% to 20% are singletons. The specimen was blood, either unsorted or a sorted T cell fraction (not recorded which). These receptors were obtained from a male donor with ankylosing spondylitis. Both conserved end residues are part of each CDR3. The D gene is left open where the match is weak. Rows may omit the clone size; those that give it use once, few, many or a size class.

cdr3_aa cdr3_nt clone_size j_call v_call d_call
CSAREAEGGGYEQYF TGCAGTGCTAGAGAAGCGGAGGGTGGAGGATACGAGCAGTACTTC many TRBJ2-7 TRBV20-1 NA
CAWSGKIAKNIQYF TGTGCCTGGAGTGGGAAGATAGCCAAAAACATTCAGTACTTC NA TRBJ2-4 TRBV30 NA
CASQGGGTGLNTEAFF TGTGCCAGCCAAGGAGGTGGGACAGGGCTGAACACTGAAGCTTTCTTT NA TRBJ1-1 TRBV18 TRBD1
CASSPHGEYGYTF TGCGCCAGCAGCCCTCATGGAGAATATGGCTACACCTTC NA TRBJ1-2 TRBV5-1 NA
CASTLGGFPTHATQYF TGTGCCAGCACCCTCGGGGGCTTCCCTACTCATGCGACGCAGTATTTT NA TRBJ2-3 TRBV5-6 NA
CASSLDRLAQYF TGTGCCAGCAGCCTAGACCGACTTGCGCAGTATTTT few TRBJ2-3 TRBV7-8 NA
CASSLQGAMYEQYF TGTGCCAGCAGTTTACAGGGGGCTATGTACGAGCAGTACTTC once TRBJ2-7 TRBV6-5 TRBD1
CASSFDGRNNQPQHF TGTGCCAGCAGCTTTGATGGCAGGAACAATCAGCCCCAGCATTTT many TRBJ1-5 TRBV7-8 NA
CSARDPRRTTFSGYTF TGCAGTGCTAGAGATCCCCGGCGGACGACCTTTTCTGGCTACACCTTC few TRBJ1-2 TRBV20-1 NA
CASSQELAAPGELFF TGTGCCAGCAGCCAAGAATTAGCGGCCCCCGGGGAGCTGTTTTTT NA TRBJ2-2 TRBV3-1 NA
CASHRRGPDTQYF TGTGCCAGCCACCGCCGGGGCCCAGATACGCAGTATTTT few TRBJ2-3 TRBV12-3/TRBV12-4 NA
CASSPHPSAADTQYF TGTGCCAGCAGCCCGCACCCTAGCGCCGCAGATACGCAGTATTTT few TRBJ2-3 TRBV5-6 NA
CSARDLFLAGGPGGNNEQFF TGCAGTGCTAGAGATCTTTTTCTAGCGGGGGGACCCGGGGGAAACAATGAGCAGTTCTTC NA TRBJ2-1 TRBV20-1 TRBD2
CASEWGFTGELFF TGTGCCAGTGAATGGGGCTTCACCGGGGAGCTGTTTTTT NA TRBJ2-2 TRBV6-1 NA
CASSTDATYNEQFF TGTGCCAGCAGCACAGACGCTACCTACAATGAGCAGTTCTTC few TRBJ2-1 TRBV7-6 NA
CATGLDRGPYEQYF TGTGCCACGGGATTGGACAGGGGTCCCTACGAGCAGTACTTC few TRBJ2-7 TRBV15 TRBD1
CASSTDRPYEQYF TGCGCCAGCAGCACGGACAGACCCTACGAGCAGTACTTC NA TRBJ2-7 TRBV5-1 NA
CATSDLIRGDDEQFF TGTGCCACCAGTGATTTGATACGGGGGGACGATGAGCAGTTCTTC NA TRBJ2-1 TRBV24-1 TRBD2
CAWSVGTGGNTIYF TGTGCCTGGAGTGTGGGGACAGGTGGAAACACCATATATTTT few TRBJ1-3 TRBV30 TRBD1
CATKGGETQYF TGTGCCACCAAAGGAGGGGAGACCCAGTACTTC NA TRBJ2-5 TRBV6-4 NA